The 26 T cell receptor beta chains reported below all come from one sample, sequenced in a study of identical twins. TCRdb re-derived calls from the 5' RACE reads in MiXCR, one entry per CDR3 protein. Among 400,000 or so distinct CDR3 sequences, roughly 9% were seen once, and the ten largest hold 7.5% to 9.5%. The sequencing sample was made of naive T cells sorted from blood. These receptors were obtained from a woman aged 50 to 60 in good health.

The V gene is TRBV5-1, the J gene TRBJ2-7; tentative D call: TRBD1 (5 bases). Looked up from germline, CDR1 is SGHRS and CDR2 is YFSETQ. V lost 5 bases to trimming and J lost 6 bases, with 12 bases between them. This CDR3 region has 12 residues. In DNA form, the CDR3 reads TGCGCCAGCAGTTCTCAAGGGGTCGAGCAGTACTTC. Its protein is CASSSQGVEQYF.

The rearrangement joins TRBV7-2 to TRBJ2-3; 10 bases map to TRBD2. The CDR3 sequence is 18 residues long. The V and J ends lost 3 bases and 0 bases, in that order; junction bases with no gene match: 9. CDR1 is SGHTA, CDR2 FQGNSA, per germline. CDR3 bases: TGTGCCAGCAGCTTTAGTGAACTAGCGGGATTAAGCACAGATACGCAGTATTTT. Residues: CASSFSELAGLSTDTQYF.

This clonotype was recorded a few times. This chain joins TRBV20-1 and TRBJ1-3; maybe TRBD1 (5 bases). V lost 3 bases to trimming and J lost 3 bases, with 15 bases between them. Per the germline V gene, CDR1 is DFQATT and CDR2 is SNEGSKA (reference sequence). CDR3 length equals 15 residues. CDR3 region: CSASWGRWYGNTIYF. The CDR3, as DNA: TGCAGTGCTAGCTGGGGCAGGTGGTATGGAAACACCATATATTTT.

V gene TRBV9 combines with J gene TRBJ2-3; D not resolved. The CDR3 runs to 16 residues. V shed 0 bases and J shed 1 base, with 12 bases lying between them. Per germline, CDR1 SGDLS and CDR2 YYNGEE. CDR3: CASSVGALQGTDTQYF. The CDR3 DNA follows: TGTGCCAGCAGCGTAGGAGCCCTTCAGGGCACAGATACGCAGTATTTT. Combining the CDR3 with reference TRBV9 and TRBJ2-3 gives the whole variable domain DSGVTQTPKHLITATGQRVTLRCSPRSGDLSVYWYQQSLDQGLQFLIQYYNGEERAKGNILERFSAQQFPDLHSELNLSSLELGDSALYFCASSVGALQGTDTQYFGPGTRLTVL.

In this sample, this clonotype turned up many times. The chain carries TRBV7-2 and TRBJ2-5, with D maybe TRBD2 (6 bases). The V gene's germline CDR1 is SGHTA and CDR2 FQGNSA. Trimming took off 7 bases at V and 5 bases at J, with 17 bases between the two ends. This CDR3 contains 14 residues. The CDR3 DNA is TGTGCCAGCACCACCCTAGCGCCCCGGGAGACCCAGTACTTC. This codes for CASTTLAPRETQYF.

This clonotype was found a few times. This rearrangement joins TRBV7-9 to TRBJ2-5, with D perhaps matching TRBD2 (6 bases). V lost 3 bases and J lost 2, with 10 bases in between. This CDR3 has 14 residues. Germline V gene sequence: CDR1 SEHNR, CDR2 FQNEAQ (reference sequence). CDR3 in amino acids: CASSFSGNQETQYF. Here the CDR3 DNA reads TGTGCCAGCAGCTTTAGCGGAAATCAAGAGACCCAGTACTTC. Full variable domain (remainder filled in from reference TRBV7-9 and TRBJ2-5): DTGVSQNPRHKITKRGQNVTFRCDPISEHNRLYWYRQTLGQGPEFLTYFQNEAQLEKSRLLSDRFSAERPKGSFSTLEIQRTEQGDSAMYLCASSFSGNQETQYFGPGTRLLVL.

This clonotype has a count of ten or more. The chain is built from TRBV6-1 and TRBJ2-1, with 8 bases identical to TRBD1. CDR3 length: 14 residues. Germline V gives CDR1 MNHNS, CDR2 SASEGT. The J segment lost 10 bases and the V segment lost 2 bases, leaving 7 bases of the junction unmatched. The CDR3 loop is CASSEWGQAWEQFF. Written as DNA, the CDR3 is TGTGCCAGCAGTGAATGGGGACAGGCATGGGAGCAGTTCTTC.

This clonotype was seen ten or more times. The V call is TRBV4-1, the J call TRBJ2-1; a weak D match, TRBD1 (6 bases). Germline V lookup: CDR1 MGHRA, CDR2 YSYEKL. There are 14 residues in the CDR3. V lost 4 bases and J 3 bases, leaving 10 bases between the germline ends. The CDR3: CASSPTGSYNEQFF. For the CDR3, the DNA is TGCGCCAGCAGCCCAACAGGGAGCTACAATGAGCAGTTCTTC.

There are a few counts of this clonotype. V usage is TRBV9 and J usage is TRBJ2-2; D tentatively reads TRBD1 or TRBD2 (5 bases each). The CDR3 is 14 residues long. V lost 5 bases, J lost 3 bases, and 11 bases lay in between. CDR1 is SGDLS, CDR2 YYNGEE, per germline. CDR3 bases: TGTGCCAGCAGGGGGACGATAGACACCGGGGAGCTGTTTTTT. Amino acid sequence: CASRGTIDTGELFF.

The V call is TRBV12-3 or TRBV12-4, the J call TRBJ1-1, with a possible D match to TRBD1 (5 bases). This CDR3 is built from 16 residues. V shed 3 bases and J shed 5 bases, with 19 bases lying between them. The CDR3: CASSFGWVGKGTEAFF. DNA of the CDR3: TGTGCCAGCAGTTTTGGTTGGGTCGGGAAGGGGACTGAAGCTTTCTTT.

This chain uses TRBV5-1 with TRBJ2-1; TRBD2 matches 12 bases. CDR1 and CDR2 (germline): SGHRS, YFSETQ. The CDR3 contains 16 residues. Trimming removed 4 bases from V and 2 bases from J; junction bases left unmatched: 4. CDR3 bases: TGCGCCAGCAGCCATCGGACTAGCGGGGCCTACAATGAGCAGTTCTTC. Protein product: CASSHRTSGAYNEQFF.

This clonotype was observed a few times. The chain uses TRBV6-1 and TRBJ2-7, with no clear D. CDR1 is MNHNS, CDR2 SASEGT, per germline. CDR3 length: 17 amino acids. V was shortened by 7 bases and J by 0 bases, with 22 bases between the two germline ends. This CDR3 is CASTSTASIQSSYEQYF. CDR3 coding DNA: TGTGCCAGCACGTCCACTGCTTCGATCCAAAGCTCCTACGAGCAGTACTTC.

This clonotype was seen a few times. The chain uses TRBV27 and TRBJ2-1; 9 positions agree with TRBD2. The CDR3 spans 14 residues. The junction had 7 bases not matched to a gene; V was cut back by 6 bases and J by 7 bases. The germline V gene encodes CDR1 MNHEY and CDR2 SMNVEV (reference sequence). The CDR3 protein is CASSLIAGANEQFF. The CDR3 DNA follows: TGTGCCAGCAGCTTGATAGCGGGAGCTAATGAGCAGTTCTTC.

The J gene is TRBJ2-3, the V gene TRBV29-1; D not resolved. Looked up from germline, CDR1 is SQVTM and CDR2 is ANQGSEA. The CDR3 spans 10 residues. V was shortened by 6 bases and J by 8 bases, with 9 bases between the two germline ends. The CDR3 coding sequence is TGCAGCGTATGGGTTGGTACGCAGTATTTT. Its protein product is CSVWVGTQYF.

This clonotype was detected ten times or more. The chain couples TRBV5-1 to TRBJ2-1; 8 nucleotides align to TRBD1. Germline V gene sequence: CDR1 SGHRS, CDR2 YFSETQ. The CDR3 runs 14 residues. V trimming: 4 bases; J trimming: 4 bases; junction bases outside the gene matches: 4. The CDR3 is CASSMGQEYNEQFF. As DNA, the CDR3 is TGCGCCAGCAGCATGGGACAGGAGTACAATGAGCAGTTCTTC.

The V and J genes are TRBV18 and TRBJ2-1, with TRBD2 matching over 7 bases. The V segment lost 4 bases and the J segment 7 bases; nucleotides outside the gene matches: 4. The germline V gene encodes CDR1 KGHSH and CDR2 LQKENI. The CDR3 covers 13 residues. The DNA for the CDR3 is TGTGCCAGCTCACTGGGACTATTTAATGAGCAGTTCTTC. It yields the protein CASSLGLFNEQFF.

This clonotype was found a few times. This chain uses TRBV5-1 with TRBJ2-2, with 11 bases matching TRBD2. CDR3 length: 18 residues. V shed 0 bases, J shed 5 bases, and the junction held 9 bases outside the gene matches. From germline, CDR1 is SGHRS and CDR2 YFSETQ. The CDR3 is CASSLADTGTSGTGELFF. The CDR3 DNA reads as TGCGCCAGCAGCTTGGCCGATACGGGGACTAGCGGTACCGGGGAGCTGTTTTTT. Complete variable domain (other parts from reference TRBV5-1 and TRBJ2-2): KAGVTQTPRYLIKTRGQQVTLSCSPISGHRSVSWYQQTPGQGLQFLFEYFSETQRNKGNFPGRFSGRQFSNSRSEMNVSTLELGDSALYLCASSLADTGTSGTGELFFGEGSRLTVL.

This clonotype showed up just a few times. This chain links TRBV29-1 with TRBJ1-1; 7 positions agree with TRBD1. This CDR3 contains 16 residues. CDR1 is SQVTM, CDR2 ANQGSEA, per germline. J lost 0 bases, V lost 6 bases, and 13 bases had no gene match. CDR3 region: CSVSRPGTVMNTEAFF. As DNA, the CDR3 is TGCAGCGTATCTCGTCCCGGGACAGTGATGAACACTGAAGCTTTCTTT.

The V and J genes are TRBV7-2 and TRBJ2-7; D is undetermined. Germline CDR1 reads SGHTA; CDR2 reads FQGNSA. V was pared by 1 base and J by 6 bases, with 10 bases between. This CDR3 spans 13 amino acids. This CDR3 is CASSLVVLGEQYF. The CDR3, as DNA: TGTGCCAGCAGCTTAGTGGTCCTAGGCGAGCAGTACTTC.

This sequence joins TRBV19 and TRBJ2-3; D is uncertain. Germline V gives CDR1 LNHDA, CDR2 SQIVND (reference sequence). This CDR3 region has 16 residues. The V and J ends lost 3 bases and 2 bases respectively, with 15 bases between them. Written as DNA, the CDR3 is TGTGCCAGTAGTATGGTGCCCGGCACACACACAGATACGCAGTATTTT. This codes for CASSMVPGTHTDTQYF.

The chain couples TRBV12-3 or TRBV12-4 to TRBJ2-2, with a weak D call TRBD1 (6 bases). The CDR3 totals 14 residues. Trimming removed 5 bases at V and 8 bases at J, with 15 bases between. The CDR3 nucleotides read TGTGCCAGCAGTCCGGGACAACCAACTGGGGAGCTGTTTTTT. This translates into CASSPGQPTGELFF.

This clonotype has just a few counts. The genes are TRBV20-1 and TRBJ2-5; D is unresolved. The CDR3 runs 9 residues. V was cut by 7 bases and J by 12 bases, with 12 bases left in between. Germline V gene lookup returns CDR1 DFQATT and CDR2 SNEGSKA (reference sequence). The CDR3 loop reads CSVGRPEYF. As DNA, the CDR3 is TGCAGTGTCGGACGGCCCGAGTACTTC.

The rearrangement uses TRBV12-3 or TRBV12-4 and TRBJ2-2, with 7 bases identical to TRBD2. The length of the CDR3 is 15 residues. V lost 5 bases, J lost 5 bases, and 8 bases stayed unmatched. As DNA, the CDR3 is TGTGCCAGCAGTCCCCTAGCGGACCCTACCGGGGAGCTGTTTTTT. Translating gives CASSPLADPTGELFF.

The rearrangement joins TRBV12-3 or TRBV12-4 to TRBJ2-2, with 7 bases identical to TRBD1. The CDR3 consists of 13 residues. J was trimmed by 5 bases and V by 5 bases; bases with no gene match: 2. The CDR3, as DNA: TGTGCCAGCAGTCACAGGGGAACCGGGGAGCTGTTTTTT. It translates to CASSHRGTGELFF.

The chain combines TRBV10-1 with TRBJ2-5; D gene uncertain. Germline CDR1 and CDR2: WNHNN and SYGVQD (reference sequence). With 6 bases removed from V and 1 base from J, the gap between germline ends came to 9 bases. The CDR3 covers 13 residues. The CDR3 DNA reads as TGCGCCAGCAGCAGGAGAACCCAAGAGACCCAGTACTTC. Translated: CASSRRTQETQYF.

This clonotype was recorded at least ten times. CDR3 loop: CSARDLGRDYNEQFF. The CDR3 region has the DNA TGCAGTGCTAGAGATCTCGGGAGGGACTACAATGAGCAGTTCTTC. The chain combines TRBV20-1 with TRBJ2-1, with 8 nucleotides matching TRBD2. Germline-derived CDR1 and CDR2 are DFQATT and SNEGSKA (reference sequence). CDR3 length equals 15 residues. With V trimmed by 0 bases and J by 3 bases, 4 bases remained unmatched.